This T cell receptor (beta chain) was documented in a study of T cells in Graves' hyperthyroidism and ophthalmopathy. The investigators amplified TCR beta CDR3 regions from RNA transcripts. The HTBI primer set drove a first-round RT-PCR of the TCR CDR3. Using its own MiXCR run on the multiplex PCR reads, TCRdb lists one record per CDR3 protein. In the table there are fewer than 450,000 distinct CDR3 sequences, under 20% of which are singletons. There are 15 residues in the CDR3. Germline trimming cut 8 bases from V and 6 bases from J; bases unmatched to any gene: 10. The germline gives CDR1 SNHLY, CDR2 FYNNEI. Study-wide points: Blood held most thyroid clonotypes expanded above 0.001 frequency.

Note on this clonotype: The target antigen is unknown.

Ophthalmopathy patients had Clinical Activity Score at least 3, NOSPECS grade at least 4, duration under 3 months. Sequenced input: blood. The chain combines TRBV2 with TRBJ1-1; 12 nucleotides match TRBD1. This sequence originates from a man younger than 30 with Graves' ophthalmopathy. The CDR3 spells CASFRDRGQEAEAFF. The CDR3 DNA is TGTGCCAGCTTCCGGGACAGGGGGCAGGAGGCTGAAGCTTTCTTT.